Listed here are 11 T cell receptor beta chains from one sample, sequenced in a study of tissue T cells after allogeneic stem cell transplantation. The protocol was immunoSEQ multiplex PCR, while the TCRdb copy is restricted to in-frame clones and leaves out a portion. This table holds around 2,700 clones, 72% found once. This research-autopsy study prospectively enrolled adult allogeneic hematopoietic cell transplant recipients with steroid-refractory graft-versus-host disease. The starting material was colon tissue, obtained at autopsy. The receptors stem from a male patient at least 60 years old with steroid-refractory graft-versus-host disease after an allogeneic stem cell transplant. T cells may partly derive from the graft donor.

The chain couples TRBV19 to TRBJ2-1, with no clear D. Germline values: CDR1 LNHDA, CDR2 SQIVND (reference sequence). With 3 bases removed from V and 4 bases from J, the gap between germline ends came to 10 bases. The CDR3 consists of 14 residues. CDR3: CASSIETSYNEQFF. The CDR3 region has the DNA TGTGCCAGTAGTATTGAAACTTCATACAATGAGCAGTTCTTC.

The rearrangement joins TRBV12-5 to TRBJ2-3; D tentatively reads TRBD1 or TRBD2 (7 bases each). CDR1 and CDR2 from the germline V gene are LGHNT and FRNRAP. This CDR3 is 13 amino acids long. The V gene lost 5 bases and the J gene lost 6 bases, with 12 bases spanning the gap. The DNA for the CDR3 is TGTGCTAGTGGTCGACAGGGAGGGGATACGCAGTATTTT. Translation gives CASGRQGGDTQYF.

This clone is large (0.1 to 1%) in the sample. The chain joins TRBV9 to TRBJ1-6; TRBD1 might be the D (6 bases). CDR1 and CDR2 (germline): SGDLS, YYNGEE. Between the trimmed V and J ends, which lost 4 bases and 11 bases, there was a span of 13 bases. The CDR3 runs to 13 residues. CDR3 sequence reads: CASSPDGQPPLHF. The CDR3, as DNA: TGTGCCAGCAGCCCGGACGGACAGCCACCCCTCCACTTT.

This chain uses TRBV29-1 with TRBJ2-1, with D unclear. CDR1 SQVTM and CDR2 ANQGSEA come from the germline V gene. Trimming shortened V by 4 bases and J by 0 bases, and 13 bases separated the two germline ends. The length of the CDR3 is 15 residues. CDR3 sequence: CSVGSYRSSYNEQFF. The CDR3 DNA is TGCAGCGTTGGGAGTTACCGATCCTCCTACAATGAGCAGTTCTTC.

The chain links TRBV11-3 to TRBJ2-5, with D perhaps TRBD2 (6 bases). The CDR3 is 16 amino acids. Trimming left V 0 bases short and J 2 bases short, with 13 bases between. Germline values: CDR1 SGHNT, CDR2 YENEEA. CDR3 loop: CASSLESSGQQETQYF. The CDR3 DNA is TGTGCCAGCAGCTTAGAGTCCAGCGGGCAACAAGAGACCCAGTACTTC. Using reference TRBV11-3 and TRBJ2-5 for the parts outside the CDR3, the full variable domain is EAGVVQSPRYKIIEKKQPVAFWCNPISGHNTLYWYLQNLGQGPELLIRYENEEAVDDSQLPKDRFSAERLKGVDSTLKIQPAELGDSAVYLCASSLESSGQQETQYFGPGTRLLVL.

J is TRBJ1-1 and V is TRBV3-1 (or the pseudogene TRBV3-2); the D gene is possibly TRBD1 (6 bases). The V end was cut by 6 bases, the J end by 2 bases, with 13 bases between. This CDR3 is 14 amino acids long. Germline V gene lookup returns CDR1 LGHDT and CDR2 YNNKEL (reference sequence). The DNA for the CDR3 is TGTGCCAGCAGACCCGGACAGCACAACACTGAAGCTTTCTTT. It specifies CASRPGQHNTEAFF.

This clone was recorded a few times. This chain links TRBV7-2 with TRBJ2-7; D perhaps matches TRBD2 (7 bases). The germline V gene has CDR1 SGHTA and CDR2 FQGNSA. The CDR3 contains 14 residues. V lost 3 bases to trimming and J lost 5 bases, with 14 bases between them. CDR3 amino acids: CASSFRGARNEQYF. CDR3 coding DNA: TGTGCCAGCAGCTTTCGGGGGGCGCGTAACGAGCAGTACTTC.

J is TRBJ2-7 and V is TRBV9, with D perhaps matching TRBD1 (7 bases). The V end was cut by 4 bases, the J end by 7 bases, with 21 bases between. CDR1 and CDR2 from the germline V gene are SGDLS and YYNGEE. The CDR3 length is 15 residues. The CDR3 region is CASSLLAGGPGEQYF. CDR3 DNA sequence: TGTGCCAGCAGCCTCCTAGCAGGGGGGCCGGGTGAGCAGTACTTC.

The chain recombines TRBV19 with TRBJ1-1; 8 bases align to TRBD1. The CDR3 has 17 residues. Trimming at V came to 4 bases and at J to 0 bases, leaving 10 bases not matched to a gene. In germline, CDR1 is LNHDA, CDR2 SQIVND (reference sequence). The DNA of the CDR3 is TGTGCCAGTAGTACGAGGACAGGGCATTCCATGAACACTGAAGCTTTCTTT. This encodes CASSTRTGHSMNTEAFF.

The genes are TRBV4-2 and TRBJ1-6; TRBD1 aligns across 7 bases. V shed 0 bases and J 13 bases; nucleotides not matched to a gene: 9. The CDR3 totals 15 residues. CDR1 is LGHNA, CDR2 YNFKEQ, per germline. The CDR3 spells CASSQEDRAPTPLHF. In nucleotides, the CDR3 is TGTGCCAGCAGCCAAGAAGACAGGGCCCCGACCCCCCTCCACTTT.

This clone was found a few times. The J gene is TRBJ2-7, the V gene TRBV2; no clear D. CDR3 length: 13 residues. V shed 4 bases and J shed 2 bases, with 9 bases lying between them. Looked up from germline, CDR1 is SNHLY and CDR2 is FYNNEI. CDR3 loop: CASSVEPAYEQYF. In DNA form, the CDR3 reads TGTGCCAGCAGTGTAGAACCAGCCTACGAGCAGTACTTC.